This T cell receptor beta chain is from a study of shared clonotypes between healthy human individuals. TCRdb's table, derived via immunoSEQ multiplex PCR, lists solely in-frame clones and lacks some. The table lists more than 550,000 clones, approximately 77% of them singletons. Germline V gene sequence: CDR1 MNHEY, CDR2 SVGAGI. The CDR3 runs 15 residues. The junction had 7 bases not matched to a gene; V was cut back by 6 bases and J by 4 bases. This receptor was taken from a woman in her 30s in good health. Sequenced input: memory CD4+ T cells sorted from blood. The subset is: CD45RA-negative fraction. The chain combines TRBV6-5 with TRBJ2-3, with TRBD2 identical over 10 bases. DNA for the CDR3: TGTGCCAGCAGGAGAAGGAGCGGGAGGGCAGATACGCAGTATTTT. Protein product: CASRRRSGRADTQYF.